This entry features one TCR beta chain sequence. As yet, its antigen is unknown. The source of the sample is a study of T cells in Graves' hyperthyroidism and ophthalmopathy. Study findings and constraints: Among thyroid clonotypes expanded above 0.001, most also appeared in blood.

V lost 5 bases and J 8 bases, leaving 9 bases between the germline ends. Germline CDR1 SGHTA, CDR2 FQGNSA. This CDR3 has 12 residues. Researchers amplified the TCR beta CDR3 regions from RNA transcripts. RT-PCR in the first round (using the HTBI primer set) targeted the TCR CDR3. TCRdb called the multiplex PCR reads again in MiXCR, with one record for every CDR3 protein. The repertoire holds tens of thousands of distinct CDR3 sequences, approximately 50% seen once, with under 35% in the top ten. The chain joins TRBV7-2 to TRBJ1-4; the D gene is possibly TRBD1 (5 bases). The sequence was collected from a man aged 18-30 years with Graves' hyperthyroidism. Sample: peripheral blood or thyroid tissue (not recorded which). CDR3 DNA: TGTGCCAGCAGCCAAAGACAGGAAAAACTGTTTTTT. This translates into CASSQRQEKLFF.